This T cell receptor beta chain was profiled in a study of shared clonotypes between healthy human individuals. Germline V CDR1 and CDR2: MNHNY, SVGAGI (reference sequence). Trimming at V came to 1 base and at J to 4 bases, leaving 6 bases not matched to a gene. This CDR3 spans 15 amino acids. The table lists this clone with a count of one. Here immunoSEQ multiplex PCR was the method, and the copy in TCRdb shows in-frame clones only, minus some. The sample holds over 950,000 clones, 70% to 80% seen once. This receptor was obtained from a young man in good health. Some clones in this sample may be carry-over from other donors' samples. Sequencing was carried out using memory CD4+ T cells from PBMCs. This sample's subset: CD45RA-negative fraction. The chain has TRBV6-6 and TRBJ2-5; TRBD2 aligns across 7 bases. The DNA of the CDR3 is TGTGCCAGCAGTTACTTGGGCGGGAGAGGAGAGACCCAGTACTTC. Amino acid sequence: CASSYLGGRGETQYF.